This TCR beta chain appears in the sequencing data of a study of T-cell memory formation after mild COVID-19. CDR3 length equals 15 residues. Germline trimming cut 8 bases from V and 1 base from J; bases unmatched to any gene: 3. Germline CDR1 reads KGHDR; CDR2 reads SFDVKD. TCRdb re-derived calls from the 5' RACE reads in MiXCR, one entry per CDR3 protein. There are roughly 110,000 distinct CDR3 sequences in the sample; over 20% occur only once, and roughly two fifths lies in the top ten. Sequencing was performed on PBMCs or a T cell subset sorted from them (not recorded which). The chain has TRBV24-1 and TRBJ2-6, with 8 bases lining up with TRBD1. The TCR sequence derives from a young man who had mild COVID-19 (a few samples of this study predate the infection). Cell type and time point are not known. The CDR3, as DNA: TGTGCCACCACACAGGGGGAGTCTGGGGCCAACGTCCTGACTTTC. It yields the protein CATTQGESGANVLTF.